These 2 T cell receptor beta chains share one sample of origin, sequenced in a study of beta chain features in type 1 diabetes. These receptors' antigens are unknown. Study observations and caveats: Significant though moderate, a shortening of TCRB CDR3s appeared in all four CD4+ subsets of Type 1 diabetes patients.

Expressed TCRB transcripts were sequenced because the isolated RNA had all been reverse transcribed beforehand. Some clones are missing from TCRdb's copy, which holds only in-frame ones; the method was immunoSEQ multiplex PCR. The sample shows 200,000 to 300,000 clones, roughly 10% of them seen only once. Sequences were obtained from naive CD4+ T cells from blood. The receptors originated from a man younger than 45 with type 1 diabetes.

This clone has only a few counts. The chain carries TRBV4-3 and TRBJ1-1, with 7 bases matching TRBD1. This CDR3 is built from 15 residues. Germline V lookup: CDR1 LGHNA, CDR2 YSLEER. J was trimmed by 1 base and V by 1 base; bases with no gene match: 3. The CDR3 DNA is TGCGCCAGCAGCCAAGGGAGACAGGGGAACACTGAAGCTTTCTTT. Translation: CASSQGRQGNTEAFF.

This clone has more than one count but fewer than ten. The chain combines TRBV6-6 with TRBJ1-2; 9 bases fit TRBD1. This CDR3 comprises 14 residues. V lost 6 bases to trimming and J lost 3 bases; unmatched junction nucleotides: 5. Per the germline V gene, CDR1 is MNHNY and CDR2 is SVGAGI (reference sequence). CDR3: CASRSRDRDYGYTF. The DNA of the CDR3 is TGTGCCAGCAGGTCCCGGGACAGGGACTATGGCTACACCTTC.